These T cell receptor beta chains were read from a single sample in a study of blood T cell repertoires in COVID-19. Profiling relied on immunoSEQ multiplex PCR, and the TCRdb table lists in-frame clones only, not all of them. This table has 250,000 to 400,000 clones, roughly 90% appearing once. The sample was peripheral blood. The receptors originated from a woman aged 25 to 39 with COVID-19, enrolled during active disease. Each CDR3 is given with its conserved first and last residue. The D gene is left open where the match is weak. Clone size is given for some rows only: seen once, a few or many times, or a class if the clone is expanded.

. once TRBJ2-5 TRBV5-1 CASSAFSGLQETQYF TGCGCCAGCAGCGCCTTTAGCGGATTACAAGAGACCCAGTACTTC
. . TRBJ2-7 TRBV6-5 CATRGRGYEQYF TGTGCCACGCGTGGGAGAGGCTACGAGCAGTACTTC
. . TRBJ1-1 TRBV11-2 CASSSNTNTEAFF TGTGCCAGCAGCTCGAACACGAACACTGAAGCTTTCTTT
TRBD2 . TRBJ2-1 TRBV7-8 CASSGGLAGGRGEQFF TGTGCCAGCAGCGGAGGACTAGCGGGAGGGCGGGGGGAGCAGTTCTTC
. . TRBJ1-6 TRBV7-2 CASSPGGGRNSPLHF TGTGCCAGCAGCCCGGGGGGAGGGCGGAATTCACCCCTCCACTTT
TRBD1 . TRBJ1-2 TRBV3-1/TRBV3-2 CASSQDATGVGGYTF TGTGCCAGCAGCCAAGATGCGACAGGGGTTGGTGGCTACACCTTC
. . TRBJ1-2 TRBV7-8 CASSATDVVYGYTF TGTGCCAGCAGCGCGACAGACGTAGTCTATGGCTACACCTTC
. . TRBJ1-3 TRBV6-5 CASSNREFSGNTIYF TGTGCCAGCAGTAATAGGGAGTTCTCTGGAAACACCATATATTTT
. . TRBJ1-1 TRBV30 CAWSGGPTEAFF TGTGCCTGGAGTGGAGGCCCCACTGAAGCTTTCTTT
. . TRBJ1-1 TRBV27 CASLGRVDAEAFF TGTGCCAGCCTCGGGAGGGTTGACGCTGAAGCTTTCTTT
. few TRBJ1-2 TRBV28 CASTLTLGRGDGYTF TGTGCCAGCACCCTAACCCTCGGCAGGGGTGATGGCTACACCTTC
. . TRBJ1-6 TRBV19 CASSATIPESPLHF TGTGCCAGTAGTGCGACAATTCCGGAATCACCCCTCCACTTT
TRBD2 . TRBJ2-5 TRBV6-5 CASSYSFLAGKETQYF TGTGCCAGCAGTTACTCGTTTCTAGCGGGTAAAGAGACCCAGTACTTC
. . TRBJ2-7 TRBV19 CASSLQGTYEQYF TGTGCCAGTAGTCTACAGGGCACCTACGAGCAGTACTTC
. . TRBJ1-3 TRBV12-2 CASRLVGDSGYDTIYF TGTGCAAGTCGCTTAGTGGGGGACAGCGGTTACGACACCATATATTTT
. . TRBJ1-2 TRBV27 CASSQNPVGGAANYGYTF TGTGCCAGCAGTCAAAACCCGGTTGGGGGGGCAGCTAACTATGGCTACACCTTC
TRBD1 . TRBJ2-3 TRBV4-1 CASSLGQGGTDTQYF TGCGCCAGCAGCCTTGGACAGGGGGGCACAGATACGCAGTATTTT
TRBD2 . TRBJ2-1 TRBV5-1 CASSLPYPSDKTSGRTGYNEQFF TGCGCCAGCAGCCTACCTTATCCTAGTGACAAGACTAGCGGGAGAACTGGATACAATGAGCAGTTCTTC
TRBD1 . TRBJ1-2 TRBV14 CASSQQQGNYGYTF TGTGCCAGCAGCCAGCAACAGGGGAACTATGGCTACACCTTC
. . TRBJ1-1 TRBV7-9 CASTRGSGWNTEAFF TGTGCCAGCACCCGCGGGTCGGGGTGGAACACTGAAGCTTTCTTT
. . TRBJ2-5 TRBV27 CASSLSRSSETQYF TGTGCCAGCAGTTTATCGAGGAGCTCGGAGACCCAGTACTTC
. . TRBJ1-2 TRBV9 CASSVSGEFYGYTF TGTGCCAGCAGCGTTTCAGGGGAATTTTATGGCTACACCTTC
TRBD1 . TRBJ2-1 TRBV5-1 CASSSPGQGGSEQFF TGCGCCAGCAGCTCACCGGGACAGGGGGGTTCGGAGCAGTTCTTC
. once TRBJ2-2 TRBV9 CASSVAGERGELFF TGTGCCAGCAGCGTAGCGGGGGAAAGGGGGGAGCTGTTTTTT